The 28 T cell receptor beta chains presented below share a single source sample, sequenced in a study of shared clonotypes between healthy human individuals. The repertoire was sequenced with immunoSEQ multiplex PCR; TCRdb's copy has only in-frame clones and lacks some. This sample has roughly 770,000 clones, with 95% to 97% found just once. Naive-designated CD8 cells lacked CD45RO, were positively enriched for CCR7, and omitted terminally differentiated effector memory CD45RA+ cells. The sample comprised naive CD8+ T cells sorted from blood. These receptors originate from a man aged 25-40 years in good health.

This chain links TRBV27 with TRBJ2-7; no definite D call. The V gene's germline CDR1 is MNHEY and CDR2 SMNVEV (reference sequence). V was trimmed by 3 bases and J by 3 bases, leaving 9 bases between them. The CDR3 length is 13 residues. CDR3 amino acids: CASSLAEHYEQYF. The CDR3 bases are TGTGCCAGCAGTTTGGCAGAGCACTACGAGCAGTACTTC.

The chain links TRBV10-3 to TRBJ1-2; 7 bases map to TRBD1. There are 15 residues in the CDR3. Trimming took 6 bases from V and 4 from J; bases not matched to a gene: 11. Germline lookup yields CDR1 ENHRY and CDR2 SYGVKD. In nucleotides, the CDR3 is TGTGCCATCAGAGAAAGACAGGGCGAAGGCTATGGCTACACCTTC. It is translated as CAIRERQGEGYGYTF.

The V call is TRBV2, the J call TRBJ1-5, with D perhaps TRBD1 (5 bases). The germline V and J ends were trimmed by 7 bases and 0 bases, with 16 bases remaining between them. This CDR3 spans 16 amino acids. CDR1 is SNHLY and CDR2 is FYNNEI in the germline V gene. CDR3 region: CASTFSRTLSNQPQHF. CDR3 bases: TGTGCCAGCACCTTTAGTAGGACACTTAGCAATCAGCCCCAGCATTTT.

This chain links TRBV4-1 with TRBJ1-4, with D possibly TRBD1 on 5 matching bases. With 3 bases removed from V and 3 bases from J, the gap between germline ends came to 11 bases. Germline V CDR1 and CDR2: MGHRA, YSYEKL. CDR3 length equals 15 residues. CDR3 sequence reads: CASSQGGVSNEKLFF. The CDR3, as DNA: TGCGCCAGCAGCCAGGGGGGGGTCTCTAATGAAAAACTGTTTTTT.

The V gene is TRBV7-3, the J gene TRBJ2-2; no firm D call. The CDR3 consists of 12 residues. Germline loops: CDR1 SGHTA, CDR2 FQGTGA. The V end lost 6 bases, the J end lost 7 bases, and 9 bases lay between the germline ends. The CDR3 DNA reads as TGTGCCAGCAGTCCAATTGGCGGGGAGCTGTTTTTT. It codes for CASSPIGGELFF.

The genes are TRBV6-6 and TRBJ1-2; 9 bases are shared with TRBD1. The germline gives CDR1 MNHNY, CDR2 SVGAGI (reference sequence). Trimming took 3 bases from V and 0 from J; bases not matched to a gene: 2. This CDR3 region has 15 residues. CDR3 sequence: CASSYTGGSNYGYTF. The CDR3 DNA reads TGTGCCAGCAGTTATACAGGGGGCTCTAACTATGGCTACACCTTC.

J is TRBJ2-7 and V is TRBV6-5; maybe TRBD1 (5 bases). V lost 8 bases, J lost 2 bases, and 13 bases lay in between. Germline V lookup: CDR1 MNHEY, CDR2 SVGAGI. The CDR3 loop spans 13 amino acids. CDR3 DNA sequence: TGTGCCAGCGTGGGGCCCTCGACCTACGAGCAGTACTTC. This encodes CASVGPSTYEQYF.

This clone has a handful of counts. The V gene is TRBV28, the J gene TRBJ2-2, with 7 nucleotides matching TRBD2. The ends lost 1 base at V and 3 bases at J; junction bases unmatched: 8. The CDR3 spans 17 residues. CDR1 is MDHEN and CDR2 is SYDVKM in the germline V gene. The CDR3 loop reads CASSLLIGAGDTGELFF. In nucleotides, the CDR3 is TGTGCCAGCAGTTTATTGATAGGGGCGGGAGACACCGGGGAGCTGTTTTTT.

The chain carries TRBV27 and TRBJ2-3; D possibly corresponds to TRBD1 (5 bases). This CDR3 has 15 residues. V was clipped by 3 bases and J by 2 bases, with 12 bases between them. Germline values: CDR1 MNHEY, CDR2 SMNVEV (reference sequence). The CDR3 coding sequence is TGTGCCAGCAGTTTTGGGGCCCGGAACACAGATACGCAGTATTTT. It specifies CASSFGARNTDTQYF.

V usage is TRBV7-9 and J usage is TRBJ2-1; D is uncertain. Trimming left V 7 bases short and J 4 bases short, with 8 bases between. CDR3 size: 12 residues. Per germline, CDR1 SEHNR and CDR2 FQNEAQ (reference sequence). In DNA form, the CDR3 reads TGTGCCAGCAAAGAAGGGTACAATGAGCAGTTCTTC. The encoded protein is CASKEGYNEQFF. The full variable domain, rest sourced from reference TRBV7-9 and TRBJ2-1, is DTGVSQNPRHKITKRGQNVTFRCDPISEHNRLYWYRQTLGQGPEFLTYFQNEAQLEKSRLLSDRFSAERPKGSFSTLEIQRTEQGDSAMYLCASKEGYNEQFFGPGTRLTVL.

The chain uses TRBV28 and TRBJ1-1; maybe TRBD1 (6 bases). The CDR3 extends over 16 amino acids. Germline V gives CDR1 MDHEN, CDR2 SYDVKM. The germline V and J ends were trimmed by 5 bases and 0 bases, with 16 bases remaining between them. CDR3 in amino acids: CASSASGTRMNTEAFF. CDR3 coding DNA: TGTGCCAGCAGTGCCTCCGGGACACGCATGAACACTGAAGCTTTCTTT.

This chain joins TRBV10-3 and TRBJ2-7, with a possible D match to TRBD1 (5 bases). The germline V gene has CDR1 ENHRY and CDR2 SYGVKD. Trimming shortened V by 2 bases and J by 1 base, and 12 bases separated the two germline ends. CDR3 length equals 15 residues. The CDR3 loop reads CAISELRQGSYEQYF. As DNA, the CDR3 is TGTGCCATCAGTGAGCTGCGGCAGGGTTCCTACGAGCAGTACTTC.

The chain couples TRBV15 to TRBJ1-2; D is uncertain. Trimming removed 3 bases from V and 4 bases from J, with 15 bases in between. This CDR3 has 15 residues. The germline CDR1 and CDR2 sequences are LNHNV and YYDKDF (reference sequence). This chain's CDR3 is CATSREPGLLYGYTF. CDR3 nucleotide sequence: TGTGCCACCAGCAGGGAACCGGGCCTTCTCTATGGCTACACCTTC.

V is TRBV18 and J is TRBJ2-7, with 9 nucleotides matching TRBD2. Trimming removed 0 bases from V and 2 bases from J; junction bases left unmatched: 2. Germline CDR1 KGHSH, CDR2 LQKENI. The CDR3 has 15 residues. The CDR3 coding sequence is TGTGCCAGCTCACCACCGACTAGCGGAACCTACGAGCAGTACTTC. Its translation: CASSPPTSGTYEQYF.

Note on this clone: In the same sample, other DNA sequences code for this CDR3. The rearrangement links TRBV27 to TRBJ2-7; possibly TRBD1 for D (7 bases). Per germline, CDR1 MNHEY and CDR2 SMNVEV (reference sequence). The CDR3 extends over 12 amino acids. The V gene lost 5 bases and the J gene lost 3 bases, with 8 bases spanning the gap. The CDR3 protein is CASSQGGYEQYF. The CDR3 DNA reads TGTGCCAGCAGTCAGGGGGGCTACGAGCAGTACTTC.

This chain's CDR3 is CASSPLDMDATNGYTF. In DNA, the CDR3 is TGTGCCAGCAGCCCCCTGGACATGGATGCAACCAATGGCTACACCTTC. The V gene is TRBV7-6, the J gene TRBJ1-2, with D perhaps TRBD1 (5 bases). The ends were cut back, 5 bases at V and 6 bases at J, with 22 bases in the middle. The CDR3 is 16 amino acids. Germline V gene data show CDR1 as SGHVS and CDR2 as FNYEAQ.

This rearrangement joins TRBV7-7 to TRBJ2-7; TRBD1 might be the D (6 bases). CDR1 is SSHAT, CDR2 FNYEAQ, per germline (reference sequence). V was pared by 5 bases and J by 6 bases, with 20 bases between. The CDR3 is 15 residues long. This chain's CDR3 is CASSPSYRDRAEQYF. CDR3 in DNA: TGTGCCAGCAGCCCTAGCTACAGGGATAGGGCCGAGCAGTACTTC. The variable domain in full, completed from reference TRBV7-7 and TRBJ2-7, reads GAGVSQSPRYKVTKRGQDVTLRCDPISSHATLYWYQQALGQGPEFLTYFNYEAQPDKSGLPSDRFSAERPEGSISTLTIQRTEQRDSAMYRCASSPSYRDRAEQYFGPGTRLTVT.

This sequence joins TRBV7-9 and TRBJ2-7; D remains unclear. Deletions cut 1 base from V and 6 bases from J, with 10 bases between. From germline, CDR1 is SEHNR and CDR2 FQNEAQ (reference sequence). This CDR3 region has 13 residues. The CDR3 DNA sequence: TGTGCCAGCAGCTTAGAGGGTAGCCCCGAGCAGTACTTC. It codes for CASSLEGSPEQYF.

The chain has TRBV7-2 and TRBJ2-2; D unclear. Trimming removed 2 bases at V and 0 bases at J, with 10 bases between. CDR3 size: 16 residues. Germline V gene data show CDR1 as SGHTA and CDR2 as FQGNSA. The CDR3 DNA reads as TGTGCCAGCAGCTTATGGCACCTCGCGAACACCGGGGAGCTGTTTTTT. Translation gives CASSLWHLANTGELFF.

The J gene is TRBJ1-2, the V gene TRBV20-1; D is unclear. Germline-derived CDR1 and CDR2 are DFQATT and SNEGSKA (reference sequence). CDR3 length: 11 amino acids. Trimming pared 7 bases from V and 8 bases from J, leaving 14 bases between. CDR3 coding DNA: TGCAGTGTCGGGTGGGGTATCGGCTACACCTTC. Its translation is CSVGWGIGYTF.

V gene TRBV25-1 combines with J gene TRBJ1-4; D possibly corresponds to TRBD1 (6 bases). Per the germline V gene, CDR1 is MGHDK and CDR2 is SYGVNS. This CDR3 comprises 14 residues. The V gene lost 4 bases and the J gene lost 8 bases, with 14 bases spanning the gap. In DNA, the CDR3 is TGTGCCAGCAGTGCGAGAACAGGGTTCGAAAAACTGTTTTTT. Residues: CASSARTGFEKLFF.

CDR3 protein: CASSLSLGQTNTGELFF. Here the CDR3 DNA reads TGTGCCAGCAGCTTAAGCTTAGGGCAGACGAACACCGGGGAGCTGTTTTTT. This rearrangement joins TRBV11-2 to TRBJ2-2; D is uncertain. V lost 2 bases, J lost 0 bases, and 13 bases lay in between. Germline lookup yields CDR1 SGHAT and CDR2 FQNNGV. CDR3 length: 17 amino acids.

This clone has a single count. This chain uses TRBV5-8 with TRBJ2-1; 8 bases map to TRBD1. The J segment lost 6 bases and the V segment lost 4 bases, leaving 6 bases of the junction unmatched. This CDR3 region has 14 residues. Germline loops: CDR1 SGHTS, CDR2 YDEGEE. Here the CDR3 reads CASSLGQGINEQFF. CDR3 bases: TGTGCCAGCAGCCTAGGACAGGGTATCAATGAGCAGTTCTTC.

This chain uses TRBV7-9 with TRBJ1-5; the D is unclear. Trimming pared 1 base from V and 9 bases from J, leaving 4 bases between. Germline V gene lookup returns CDR1 SEHNR and CDR2 FQNEAQ (reference sequence). The CDR3 runs 11 residues. CDR3 loop: CASSLGGPQHF. CDR3 coding DNA: TGTGCCAGCAGCTTAGGGGGGCCCCAGCATTTT.

The chain links TRBV7-9 to TRBJ2-5; D uncertain. The CDR3 is made up of 16 amino acids. Germline V lookup: CDR1 SEHNR, CDR2 FQNEAQ (reference sequence). With 3 bases removed from V and 4 bases from J, the gap between germline ends came to 18 bases. The CDR3 DNA reads TGTGCCAGCAGCTTCTTGACCAGGAGCTCGGGAGAGACCCAGTACTTC. Amino acid sequence: CASSFLTRSSGETQYF.

V gene TRBV7-6 combines with J gene TRBJ2-1; no clear D. The CDR3 covers 15 residues. CDR1 is SGHVS and CDR2 is FNYEAQ in the germline V gene. V dropped 3 bases and J dropped 8 bases, with 17 bases sitting between them. The CDR3 DNA reads as TGTGCCAGCAGCTTGTCTGAGCACCCTCGGGATGAGCAGTTCTTC. Translated: CASSLSEHPRDEQFF.

The chain joins TRBV7-2 to TRBJ2-5, with 8 bases that match TRBD2. The CDR3 has 15 residues. V gave up 2 bases and J gave up 3 bases; unmatched junction bases: 5. Germline V gene sequence: CDR1 SGHTA, CDR2 FQGNSA. The CDR3 DNA sequence: TGTGCCAGCAGCTTATTGGTTAGCGGGGAAGAGACCCAGTACTTC. It translates to CASSLLVSGEETQYF.

V is TRBV7-9 and J is TRBJ2-2; TRBD1 matches 8 bases. V trimming: 8 bases; J trimming: 6 bases; junction bases outside the gene matches: 11. The CDR3 runs 15 residues. Germline CDR1 and CDR2: SEHNR and FQNEAQ (reference sequence). CDR3 amino acids: CASPTGQGSAGELFF. The CDR3 nucleotides read TGTGCCAGCCCCACCGGACAGGGTTCAGCCGGGGAGCTGTTTTTT.